The entry below describes one TCR beta chain. What this receptor recognizes is not known. Per-nucleotide qualities are absent, and no much larger clonotype sits a single base away. This sample is drawn from a study of control samples from healthy donors and cancer patients (dated by TCRdb to 2020 to 2022). The method was the immunoSEQ multiplex PCR assay. Imported from immuneACCESS, the table was reduced by TCRdb to in-frame sequences with V and J called. These copies leave out some clones; in studies compared against another copy, an unresolved V gene accounts for under half, and the cause of the remainder is not known. This sample is represented by roughly 160,000 clones; about 91% of them were singletons. The ten largest clones add up to nearly 5% of the sample. The V and J ends are trimmed by 5 bases and 9 bases, leaving 14 bases between them. Via the germline V gene (reference sequence), CDR1 is MNHEY and CDR2 SMNVEV. The CDR3 numbers 13 residues from cysteine through phenylalanine. Only the CDR3 DNA is retained, 39 bases long and in frame from the first base.

The sequenced sample was blood. The rearrangement joined TRBV27 to TRBJ1-5; a confident D gene designation cannot be given. The sequence was collected from a woman in her twenties or thirties in good health. For the CDR3, the sequence is CASSTHGVWPQHF. The DNA reads TGTGCCAGCAGTACCCATGGCGTATGGCCCCAGCATTTT.